This TCR beta chain was observed in a study of early T cells in non-severe SARS-CoV-2 infection. Study details: Investigators sequenced bulk RNA drawn from unsorted whole blood, and chains remained unpaired. Study-level findings and limits: CD4 and private specificities were missed by VDJdb matching, which favored anti-spike CD8 responses.

This CDR3 region has 15 residues. The germline V and J ends were trimmed by 1 base and 2 bases, with 11 bases remaining between them. The germline CDR1 and CDR2 sequences are SGHRS and YFSETQ. Unique molecular identifiers (one per individual cDNA molecule) were attached. TCRdb called the 5' RACE reads again in MiXCR, with one record for every CDR3 protein. Among fewer than 40,000 distinct CDR3 sequences listed, about 7% were seen once. The sample holds many counts of this clonotype. Its specificity is not known. The sequence came from an adult who was a healthcare worker with PCR-confirmed SARS-CoV-2 infection or an uninfected control (not recorded which). This specimen consisted of whole blood, obtained at baseline. V usage is TRBV5-1 and J usage is TRBJ2-3, with D hard to call. DNA of the CDR3: TGCGCCAGCAGCTTGTCGTCAGGAATCACAGATACGCAGTATTTT. It is translated as CASSLSSGITDTQYF.